Listed below are T cell receptor beta chains from one sample, sequenced in a study of blood T cell repertoires in COVID-19. Sequencing was performed with immunoSEQ multiplex PCR; in TCRdb, only in-frame clones are kept and a portion is missing. This sample has 100,000 or so clones, with approximately 86% found just once. Sequenced material: peripheral blood. Receptors originate from a man in his 60s with acute or convalescent COVID-19. The CDR3 runs from the conserved cysteine through the conserved F or W.

J | V | CDR3
TRBJ2-4 | TRBV12-3/TRBV12-4 | CASSLGGNIQYF
TRBJ1-6 | TRBV5-1 | CASSPGTGRVDSPLHF
TRBJ2-2 | TRBV18 | CASSPLGLAASTGELFF
TRBJ2-7 | TRBV6-2/TRBV6-3 | CASSYSFALDGPERDEQYF
TRBJ2-2 | TRBV5-8 | CASSLGQLTGELFF
TRBJ1-2 | TRBV27 | CASSLSGLRSSYGYTF
TRBJ2-7 | TRBV5-1 | CASSLGTGVGEQYF
TRBJ2-1 | TRBV2 | CASSASGGTYNEQFF
TRBJ2-1 | TRBV5-1 | CASRRDRSYNEQFF
TRBJ2-1 | TRBV5-1 | CASSGLAGVDEQFF
TRBJ2-7 | TRBV11-2 | CASSSAYEQYF
TRBJ2-1 | TRBV27 | CASSTLSGRYEQFF
TRBJ2-1 | TRBV10-1 | CASSADRYEQFF
TRBJ2-1 | TRBV29-1 | CSVGGLAGGEQFF
TRBJ2-5 | TRBV19 | CASRRGHTQETQYF
TRBJ2-3 | TRBV5-4 | CASSLMTGADTQYF
TRBJ2-7 | TRBV5-1 | CASNPRTGGNYEQYF
TRBJ1-5 | TRBV28 | CASSLGGINSNQPQHF
TRBJ2-1 | TRBV21-1 | CASRKTVYNEQFF
TRBJ2-1 | TRBV18 | CAAGLAYNEQFF
TRBJ1-2 | TRBV11-2 | CASSETKAGYTF
TRBJ1-2 | TRBV7-2 | CASSLEGVDPYGYTF
TRBJ1-2 | TRBV5-1 | CASSLESGYGYTF
TRBJ1-6 | TRBV30 | CAWAELRDPYNSPLHF
TRBJ2-7 | TRBV7-8 | CASSRQGSRSYEQYF
TRBJ1-5 | TRBV19 | CASSEGVGNQPQHF
TRBJ1-2 | TRBV25-1 | CATGQGHGYTF
TRBJ2-3 | TRBV27 | CASSYGTGGRVSTDTQYF
TRBJ2-5 | TRBV24-1 | CATSDPINWSLIQETQYF
TRBJ2-1 | TRBV28 | CASIGGGRGYEQFF
TRBJ2-3 | TRBV5-1 | CASSLVSGGAGTWLYF
TRBJ2-6 | TRBV28 | CASSFDRWASGANVLTF
TRBJ2-3 | TRBV5-1 | CASSPRRGTGPFSTDTQYF
TRBJ2-1 | TRBV29-1 | CRVKSGYNEQFF